This TCR beta chain was identified during a study of T cell responses to AZD1222 COVID-19 vaccine. Libraries were prepared by immunoSEQ multiplex PCR; TCRdb keeps only in-frame clonotypes and omits some of them. Among approximately 270,000 clones listed, roughly 93% were seen once. Germline values: CDR1 MNHEY, CDR2 SVGAGI. The CDR3 is 15 residues long. The V segment lost 10 bases and the J segment 5 bases; nucleotides outside the gene matches: 13. This clone was counted once. The TCR comes from an adult who received the AZD1222 COVID-19 vaccine. The sequences come from peripheral blood, collected 28 days after the second AZD1222 dose. The chain links TRBV6-5 to TRBJ1-1, with TRBD1 matching 10 bases. The CDR3 sequence is CAILSFGTGVTEAFF. The CDR3 DNA is TGTGCCATCCTAAGCTTTGGGACAGGGGTGACTGAAGCTTTCTTT.